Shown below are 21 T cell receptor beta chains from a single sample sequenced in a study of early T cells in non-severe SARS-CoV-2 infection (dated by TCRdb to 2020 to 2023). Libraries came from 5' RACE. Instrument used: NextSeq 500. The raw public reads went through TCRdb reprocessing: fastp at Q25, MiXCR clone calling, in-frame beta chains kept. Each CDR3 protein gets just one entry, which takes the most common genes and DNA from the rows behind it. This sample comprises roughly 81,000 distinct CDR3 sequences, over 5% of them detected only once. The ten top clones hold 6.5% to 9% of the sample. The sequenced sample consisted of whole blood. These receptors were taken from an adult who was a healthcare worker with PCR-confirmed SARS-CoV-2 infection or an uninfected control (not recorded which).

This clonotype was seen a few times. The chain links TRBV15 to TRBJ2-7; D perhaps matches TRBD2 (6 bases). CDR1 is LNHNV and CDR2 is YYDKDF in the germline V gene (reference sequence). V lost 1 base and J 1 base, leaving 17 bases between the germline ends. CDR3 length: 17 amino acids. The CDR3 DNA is TGTGCCACCAGCAGAGGATCACCACTAGCCGCATCCTACGAGCAGTACTTC. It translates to CATSRGSPLAASYEQYF.

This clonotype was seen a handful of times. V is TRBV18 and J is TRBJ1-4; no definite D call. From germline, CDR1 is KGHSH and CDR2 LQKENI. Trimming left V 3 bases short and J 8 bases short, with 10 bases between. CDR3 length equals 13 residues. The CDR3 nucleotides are TGTGCCAGCTCACCCCTAGGAGTGGAAAAACTGTTTTTT. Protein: CASSPLGVEKLFF.

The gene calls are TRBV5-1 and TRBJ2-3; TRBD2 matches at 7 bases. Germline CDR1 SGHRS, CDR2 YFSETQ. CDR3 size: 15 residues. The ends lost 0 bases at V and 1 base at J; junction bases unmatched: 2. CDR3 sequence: CASSLAGGGTDTQYF. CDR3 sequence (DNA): TGCGCCAGCAGCTTGGCGGGAGGCGGCACAGATACGCAGTATTTT.

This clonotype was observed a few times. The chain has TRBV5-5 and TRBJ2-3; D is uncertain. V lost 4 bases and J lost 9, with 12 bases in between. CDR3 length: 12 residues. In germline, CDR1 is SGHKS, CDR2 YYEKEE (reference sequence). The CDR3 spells CASSPRTATQYF. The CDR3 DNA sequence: TGTGCCAGCAGCCCAAGGACGGCAACGCAGTATTTT.

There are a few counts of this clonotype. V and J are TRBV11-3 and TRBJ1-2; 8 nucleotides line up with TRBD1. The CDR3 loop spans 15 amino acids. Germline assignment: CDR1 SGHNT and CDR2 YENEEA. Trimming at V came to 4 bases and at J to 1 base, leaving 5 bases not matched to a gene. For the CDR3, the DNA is TGTGCCAGCAGCTCAAGGACAGGGTTTAACTATGGCTACACCTTC. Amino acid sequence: CASSSRTGFNYGYTF.

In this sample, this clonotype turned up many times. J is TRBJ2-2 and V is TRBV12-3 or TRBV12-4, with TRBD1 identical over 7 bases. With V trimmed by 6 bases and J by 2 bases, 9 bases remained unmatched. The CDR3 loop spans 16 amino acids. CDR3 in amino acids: CASSGKDRANTGELFF. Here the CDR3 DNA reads TGTGCCAGCAGCGGAAAAGACAGGGCTAACACCGGGGAGCTGTTTTTT.

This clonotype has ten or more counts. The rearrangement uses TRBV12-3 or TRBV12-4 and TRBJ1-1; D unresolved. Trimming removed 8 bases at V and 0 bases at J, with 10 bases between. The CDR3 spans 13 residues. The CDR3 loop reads CASGRSVNTEAFF. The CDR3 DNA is TGTGCCAGCGGGCGGTCGGTGAACACTGAAGCTTTCTTT.

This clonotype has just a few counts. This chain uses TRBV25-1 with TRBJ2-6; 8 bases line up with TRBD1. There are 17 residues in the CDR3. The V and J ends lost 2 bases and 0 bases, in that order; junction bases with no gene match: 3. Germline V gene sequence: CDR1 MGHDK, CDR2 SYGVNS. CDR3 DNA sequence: TGTGCCAGCAGTGAACGGACAGGGCACTCTGGGGCCAACGTCCTGACTTTC. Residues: CASSERTGHSGANVLTF.

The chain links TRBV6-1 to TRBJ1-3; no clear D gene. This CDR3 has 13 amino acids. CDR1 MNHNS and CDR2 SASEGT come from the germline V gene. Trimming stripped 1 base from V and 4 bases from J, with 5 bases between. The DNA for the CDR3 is TGTGCCAGCAGTGAAGGAAACGGAAACACCATATATTTT. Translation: CASSEGNGNTIYF.

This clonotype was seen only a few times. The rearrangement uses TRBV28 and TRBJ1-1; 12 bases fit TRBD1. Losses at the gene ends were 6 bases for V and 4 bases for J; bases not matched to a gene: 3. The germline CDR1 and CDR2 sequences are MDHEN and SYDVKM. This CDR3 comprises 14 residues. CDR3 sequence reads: CASRGTGGPTEAFF. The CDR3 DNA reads TGTGCCAGCAGGGGGACAGGGGGCCCCACTGAAGCTTTCTTT.

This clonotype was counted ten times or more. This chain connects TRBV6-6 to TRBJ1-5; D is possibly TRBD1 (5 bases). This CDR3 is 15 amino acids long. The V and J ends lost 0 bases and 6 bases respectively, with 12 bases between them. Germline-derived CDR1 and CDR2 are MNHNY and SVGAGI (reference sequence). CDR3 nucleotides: TGTGCCAGCAGTTACTCTGTGGGGACCCGTCAGCCCCAGCATTTT. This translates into CASSYSVGTRQPQHF.

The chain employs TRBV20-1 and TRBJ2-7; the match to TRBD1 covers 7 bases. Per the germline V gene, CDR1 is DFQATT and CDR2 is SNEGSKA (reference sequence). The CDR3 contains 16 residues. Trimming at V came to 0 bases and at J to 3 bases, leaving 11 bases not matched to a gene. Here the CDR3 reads CSARDFRDRTFYEQYF. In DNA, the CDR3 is TGCAGTGCTAGAGATTTCCGGGACAGAACCTTCTACGAGCAGTACTTC.

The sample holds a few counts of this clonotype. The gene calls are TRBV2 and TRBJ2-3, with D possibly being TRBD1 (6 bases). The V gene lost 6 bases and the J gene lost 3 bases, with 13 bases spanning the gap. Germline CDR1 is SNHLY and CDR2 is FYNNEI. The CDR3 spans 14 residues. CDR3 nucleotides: TGTGCCAGCAGGACCGACAGGATGACAGATACGCAGTATTTT. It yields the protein CASRTDRMTDTQYF. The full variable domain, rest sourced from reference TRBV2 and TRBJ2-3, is EPEVTQTPSHQVTQMGQEVILRCVPISNHLYFYWYRQILGQKVEFLVSFYNNEISEKSEIFDDQFSVERPDGSNFTLKIRSTKLEDSAMYFCASRTDRMTDTQYFGPGTRLTVL.

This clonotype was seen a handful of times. The CDR3 is CASRPGAGANVLTF. The CDR3 bases are TGTGCCAGCAGACCGGGCGCCGGGGCCAACGTCCTGACTTTC. The chain links TRBV25-1 to TRBJ2-6; D not resolved. The CDR3 is 14 residues long. CDR1 and CDR2 (germline): MGHDK, SYGVNS. Deletions cut 6 bases from V and 4 bases from J, with 10 bases between.

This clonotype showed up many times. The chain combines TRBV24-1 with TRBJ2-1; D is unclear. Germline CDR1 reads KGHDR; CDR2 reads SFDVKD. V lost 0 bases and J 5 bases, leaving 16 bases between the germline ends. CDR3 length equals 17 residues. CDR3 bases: TGTGCCACCAGTGATTTGCAGGCGGAGTTAGTCCACAATGAGCAGTTCTTC. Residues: CATSDLQAELVHNEQFF.

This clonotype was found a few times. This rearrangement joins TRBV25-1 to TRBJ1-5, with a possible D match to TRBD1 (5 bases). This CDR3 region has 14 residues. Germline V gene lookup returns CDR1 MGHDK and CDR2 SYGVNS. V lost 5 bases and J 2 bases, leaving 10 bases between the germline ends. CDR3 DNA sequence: TGTGCCAGCAGTCGCAGGGCTGGCAATCAGCCCCAGCATTTT. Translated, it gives CASSRRAGNQPQHF.

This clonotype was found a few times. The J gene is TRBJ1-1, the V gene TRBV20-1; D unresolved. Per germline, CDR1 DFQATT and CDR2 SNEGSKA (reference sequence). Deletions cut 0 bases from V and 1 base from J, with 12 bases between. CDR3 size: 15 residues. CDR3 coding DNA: TGCAGTGCTAGAGATTATTCTACCTGGAACACTGAAGCTTTCTTT. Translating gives CSARDYSTWNTEAFF.

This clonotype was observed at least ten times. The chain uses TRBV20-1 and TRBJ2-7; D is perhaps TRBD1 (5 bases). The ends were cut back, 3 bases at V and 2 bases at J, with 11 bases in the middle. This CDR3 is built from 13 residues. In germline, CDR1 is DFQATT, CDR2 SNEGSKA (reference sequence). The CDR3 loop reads CSARSTDTYEQYF. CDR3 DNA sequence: TGCAGTGCTAGGTCGACAGATACCTACGAGCAGTACTTC.

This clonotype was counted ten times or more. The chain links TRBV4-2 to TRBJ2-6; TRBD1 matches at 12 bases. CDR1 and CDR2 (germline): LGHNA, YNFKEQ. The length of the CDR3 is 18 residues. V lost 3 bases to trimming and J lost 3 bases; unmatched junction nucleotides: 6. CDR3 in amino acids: CASSHGGQGAFGANVLTF. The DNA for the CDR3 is TGTGCCAGCAGCCACGGGGGACAGGGGGCATTTGGGGCCAACGTCCTGACTTTC.

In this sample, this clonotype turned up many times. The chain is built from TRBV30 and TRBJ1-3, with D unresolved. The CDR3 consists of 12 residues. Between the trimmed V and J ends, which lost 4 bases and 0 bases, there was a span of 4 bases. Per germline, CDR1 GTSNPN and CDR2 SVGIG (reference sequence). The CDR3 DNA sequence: TGTGCCTGGATGGACTCTGGAAACACCATATATTTT. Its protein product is CAWMDSGNTIYF.

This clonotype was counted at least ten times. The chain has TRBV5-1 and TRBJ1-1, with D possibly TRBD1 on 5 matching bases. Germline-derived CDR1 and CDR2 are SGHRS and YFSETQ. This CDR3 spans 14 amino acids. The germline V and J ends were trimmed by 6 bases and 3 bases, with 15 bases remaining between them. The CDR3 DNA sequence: TGCGCCAGCACATTTTCGGGACCAGACACTGAAGCTTTCTTT. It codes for CASTFSGPDTEAFF.